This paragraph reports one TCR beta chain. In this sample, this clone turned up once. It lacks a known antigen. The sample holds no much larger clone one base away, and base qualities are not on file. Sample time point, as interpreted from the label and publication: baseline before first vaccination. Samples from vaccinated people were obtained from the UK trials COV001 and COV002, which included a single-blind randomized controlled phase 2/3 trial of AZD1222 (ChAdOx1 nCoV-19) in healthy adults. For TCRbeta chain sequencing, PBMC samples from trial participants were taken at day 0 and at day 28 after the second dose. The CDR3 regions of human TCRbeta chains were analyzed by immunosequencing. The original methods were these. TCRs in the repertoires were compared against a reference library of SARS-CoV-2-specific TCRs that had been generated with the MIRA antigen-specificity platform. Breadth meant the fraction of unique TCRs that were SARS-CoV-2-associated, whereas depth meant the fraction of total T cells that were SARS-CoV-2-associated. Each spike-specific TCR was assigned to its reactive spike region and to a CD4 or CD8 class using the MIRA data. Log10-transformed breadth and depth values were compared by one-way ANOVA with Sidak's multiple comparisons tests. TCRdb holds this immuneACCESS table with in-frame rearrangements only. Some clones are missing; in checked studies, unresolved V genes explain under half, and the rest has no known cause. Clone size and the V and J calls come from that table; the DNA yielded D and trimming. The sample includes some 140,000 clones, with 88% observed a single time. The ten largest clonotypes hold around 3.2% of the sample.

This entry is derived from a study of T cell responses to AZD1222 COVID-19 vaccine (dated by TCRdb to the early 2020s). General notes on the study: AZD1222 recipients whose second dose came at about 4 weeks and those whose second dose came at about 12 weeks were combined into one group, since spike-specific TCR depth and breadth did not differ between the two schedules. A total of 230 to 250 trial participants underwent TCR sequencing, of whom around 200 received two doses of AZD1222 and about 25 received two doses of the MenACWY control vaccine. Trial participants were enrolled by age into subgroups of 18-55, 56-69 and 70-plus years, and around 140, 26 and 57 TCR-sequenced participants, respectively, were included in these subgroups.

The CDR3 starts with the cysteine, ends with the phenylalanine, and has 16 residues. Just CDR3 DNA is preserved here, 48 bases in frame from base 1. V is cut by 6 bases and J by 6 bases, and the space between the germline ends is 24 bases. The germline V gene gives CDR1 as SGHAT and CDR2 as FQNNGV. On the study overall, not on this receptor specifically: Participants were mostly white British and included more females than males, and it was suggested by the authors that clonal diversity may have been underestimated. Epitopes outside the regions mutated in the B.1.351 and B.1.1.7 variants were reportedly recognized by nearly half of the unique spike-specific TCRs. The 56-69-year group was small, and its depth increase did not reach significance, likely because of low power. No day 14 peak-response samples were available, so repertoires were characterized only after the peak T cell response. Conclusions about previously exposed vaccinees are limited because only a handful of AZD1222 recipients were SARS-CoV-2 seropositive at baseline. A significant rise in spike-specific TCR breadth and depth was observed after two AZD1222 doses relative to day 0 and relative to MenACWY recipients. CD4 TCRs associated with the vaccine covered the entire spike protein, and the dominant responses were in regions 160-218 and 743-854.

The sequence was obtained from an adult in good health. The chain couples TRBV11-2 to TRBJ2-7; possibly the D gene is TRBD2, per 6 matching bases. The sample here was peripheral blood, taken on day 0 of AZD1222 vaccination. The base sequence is TGTGCCAGCAGACCCGGGAGAAGTGTTCCCTTGGGCGAGCAGTACTTC. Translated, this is CASRPGRSVPLGEQYF.